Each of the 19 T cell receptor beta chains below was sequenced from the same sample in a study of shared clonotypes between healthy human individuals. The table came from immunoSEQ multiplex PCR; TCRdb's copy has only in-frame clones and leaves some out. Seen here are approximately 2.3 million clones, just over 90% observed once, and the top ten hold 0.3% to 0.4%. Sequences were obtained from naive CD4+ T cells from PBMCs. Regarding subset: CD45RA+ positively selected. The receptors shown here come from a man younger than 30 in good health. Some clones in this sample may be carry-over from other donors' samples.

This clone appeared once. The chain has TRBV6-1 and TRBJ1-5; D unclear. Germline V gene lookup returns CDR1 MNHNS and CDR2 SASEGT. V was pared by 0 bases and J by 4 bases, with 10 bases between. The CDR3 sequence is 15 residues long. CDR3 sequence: CASSEASRVNQPQHF. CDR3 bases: TGTGCCAGCAGTGAAGCCTCGCGGGTAAATCAGCCCCAGCATTTT.

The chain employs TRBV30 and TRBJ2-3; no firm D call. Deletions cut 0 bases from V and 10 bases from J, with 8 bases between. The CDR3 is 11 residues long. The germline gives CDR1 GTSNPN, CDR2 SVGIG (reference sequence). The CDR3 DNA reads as TGTGCCTGGAGTGTTGAATCGGCGCAGTATTTT. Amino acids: CAWSVESAQYF.

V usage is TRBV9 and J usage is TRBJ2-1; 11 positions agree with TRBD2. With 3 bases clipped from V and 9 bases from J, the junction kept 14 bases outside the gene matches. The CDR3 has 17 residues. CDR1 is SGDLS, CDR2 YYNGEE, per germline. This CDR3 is CASSAIAGGPLVIEQFF. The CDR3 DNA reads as TGTGCCAGCAGCGCTATAGCGGGAGGGCCTTTGGTCATTGAGCAGTTCTTC.

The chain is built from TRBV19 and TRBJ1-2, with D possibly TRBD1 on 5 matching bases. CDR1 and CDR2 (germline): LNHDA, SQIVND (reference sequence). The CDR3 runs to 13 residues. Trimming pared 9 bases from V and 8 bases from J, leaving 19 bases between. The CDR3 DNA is TGTGCCAGCCTGGGACGCCCGAGACAGGGCTACACCTTC. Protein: CASLGRPRQGYTF.

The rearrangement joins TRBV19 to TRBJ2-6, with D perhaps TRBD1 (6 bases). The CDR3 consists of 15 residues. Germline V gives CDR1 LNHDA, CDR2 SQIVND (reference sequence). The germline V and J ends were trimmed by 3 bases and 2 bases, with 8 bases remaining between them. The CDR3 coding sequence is TGTGCCAGTAGTATTTGGGGGCCTGGGGCCAACGTCCTGACTTTC. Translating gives CASSIWGPGANVLTF.

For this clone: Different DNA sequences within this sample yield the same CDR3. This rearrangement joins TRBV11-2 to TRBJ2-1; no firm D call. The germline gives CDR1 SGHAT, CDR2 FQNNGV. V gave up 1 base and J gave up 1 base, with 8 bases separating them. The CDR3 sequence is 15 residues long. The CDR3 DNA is TGTGCCAGCAGCTTAGGACGGTCTTCCTACAATGAGCAGTTCTTC. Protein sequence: CASSLGRSSYNEQFF.

The CDR3 DNA sequence: TGTGCCAGCAGCTTGGGAGGGGCGAGGGAACAGCCCCAGCATTTT. Amino acids: CASSLGGAREQPQHF. The rearrangement links TRBV5-4 to TRBJ1-5, with a weak D call TRBD1 (5 bases). V was shortened by 0 bases and J by 7 bases, with 14 bases between the two germline ends. This CDR3 region has 15 residues. Germline V gene lookup returns CDR1 SGHNT and CDR2 YYREEE (reference sequence).

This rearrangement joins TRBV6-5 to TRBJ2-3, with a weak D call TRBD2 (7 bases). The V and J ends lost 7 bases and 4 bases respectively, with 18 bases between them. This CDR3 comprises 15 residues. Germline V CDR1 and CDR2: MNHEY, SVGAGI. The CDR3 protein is CASTGGGGPPDTQYF. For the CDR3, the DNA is TGTGCCAGCACCGGAGGGGGAGGGCCCCCAGATACGCAGTATTTT.

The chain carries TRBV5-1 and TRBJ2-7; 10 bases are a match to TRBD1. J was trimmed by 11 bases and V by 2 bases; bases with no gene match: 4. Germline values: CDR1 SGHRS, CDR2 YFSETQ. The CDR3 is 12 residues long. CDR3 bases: TGCGCCAGCAGCTTCTCCGGGACAGGGGAGTACTTC. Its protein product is CASSFSGTGEYF.

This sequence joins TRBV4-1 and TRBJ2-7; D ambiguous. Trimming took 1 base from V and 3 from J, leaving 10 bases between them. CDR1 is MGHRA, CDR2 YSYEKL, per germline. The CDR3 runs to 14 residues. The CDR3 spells CASSQVGRNYEQYF. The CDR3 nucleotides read TGCGCCAGCAGCCAAGTTGGACGGAACTACGAGCAGTACTTC.

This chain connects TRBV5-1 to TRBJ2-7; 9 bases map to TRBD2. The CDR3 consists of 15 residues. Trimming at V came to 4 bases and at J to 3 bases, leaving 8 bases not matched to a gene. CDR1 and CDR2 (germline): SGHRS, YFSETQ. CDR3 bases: TGCGCCAGCAGCCGCCTAGCGGGGATTAGCTACGAGCAGTACTTC. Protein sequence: CASSRLAGISYEQYF.

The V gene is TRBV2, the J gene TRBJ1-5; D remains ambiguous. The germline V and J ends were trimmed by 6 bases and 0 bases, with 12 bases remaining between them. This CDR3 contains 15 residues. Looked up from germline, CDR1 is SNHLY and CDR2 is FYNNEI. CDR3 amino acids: CASSERTSSNQPQHF. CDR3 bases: TGTGCCAGCAGCGAACGTACCTCTAGCAATCAGCCCCAGCATTTT.

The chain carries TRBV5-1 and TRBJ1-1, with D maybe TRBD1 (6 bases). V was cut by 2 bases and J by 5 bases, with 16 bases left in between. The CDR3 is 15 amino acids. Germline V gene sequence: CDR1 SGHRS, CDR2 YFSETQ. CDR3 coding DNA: TGCGCCAGCAGCTTAAATACAGGGCTAGGGACTGAAGCTTTCTTT. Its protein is CASSLNTGLGTEAFF.

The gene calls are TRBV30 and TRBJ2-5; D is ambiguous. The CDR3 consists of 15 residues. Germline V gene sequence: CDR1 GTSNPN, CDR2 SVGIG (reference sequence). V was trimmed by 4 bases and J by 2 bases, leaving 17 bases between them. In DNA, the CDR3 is TGTGCCTGGACCCCTTGGTCAGGCCGTCAAGAGACCCAGTACTTC. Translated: CAWTPWSGRQETQYF.

The DNA of the CDR3 is TGTGCCATCGGGGGTACCTACGAGCAGTACTTC. This sequence encodes CAIGGTYEQYF. This rearrangement joins TRBV28 to TRBJ2-7; possible D gene TRBD2, 6 bases. V lost 10 bases and J lost 2, with 9 bases in between. Germline V gives CDR1 MDHEN, CDR2 SYDVKM. The CDR3 runs to 11 residues.

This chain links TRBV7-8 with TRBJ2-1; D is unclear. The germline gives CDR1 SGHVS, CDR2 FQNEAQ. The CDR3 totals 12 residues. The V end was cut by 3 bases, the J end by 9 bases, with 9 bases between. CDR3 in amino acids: CASSFPNGEQFF. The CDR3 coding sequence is TGTGCCAGCAGCTTCCCGAATGGTGAGCAGTTCTTC.

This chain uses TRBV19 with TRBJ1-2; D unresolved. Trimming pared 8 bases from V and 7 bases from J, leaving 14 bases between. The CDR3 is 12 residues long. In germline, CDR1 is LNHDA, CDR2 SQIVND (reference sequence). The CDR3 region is CASASGAGGYTF. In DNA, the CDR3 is TGTGCCAGTGCCTCCGGAGCAGGTGGCTACACCTTC.

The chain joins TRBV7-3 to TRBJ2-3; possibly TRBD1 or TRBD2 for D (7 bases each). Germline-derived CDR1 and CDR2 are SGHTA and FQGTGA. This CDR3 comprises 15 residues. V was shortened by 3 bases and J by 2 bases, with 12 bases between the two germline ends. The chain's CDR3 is CASSFQGGSTDTQYF. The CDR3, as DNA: TGTGCCAGCAGCTTCCAGGGGGGGTCCACAGATACGCAGTATTTT. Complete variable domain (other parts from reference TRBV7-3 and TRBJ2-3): GAGVSQTPSNKVTEKGKYVELRCDPISGHTALYWYRQSLGQGPEFLIYFQGTGAADDSGLPNDRFFAVRPEGSVSTLKIQRTERGDSAVYLCASSFQGGSTDTQYFGPGTRLTVL.

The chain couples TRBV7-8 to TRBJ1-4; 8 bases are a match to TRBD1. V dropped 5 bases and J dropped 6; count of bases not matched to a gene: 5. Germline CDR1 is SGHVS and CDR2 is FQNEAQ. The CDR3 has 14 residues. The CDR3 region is CASSPTGVYEKLFF. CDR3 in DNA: TGTGCCAGCAGCCCGACAGGGGTTTATGAAAAACTGTTTTTT.